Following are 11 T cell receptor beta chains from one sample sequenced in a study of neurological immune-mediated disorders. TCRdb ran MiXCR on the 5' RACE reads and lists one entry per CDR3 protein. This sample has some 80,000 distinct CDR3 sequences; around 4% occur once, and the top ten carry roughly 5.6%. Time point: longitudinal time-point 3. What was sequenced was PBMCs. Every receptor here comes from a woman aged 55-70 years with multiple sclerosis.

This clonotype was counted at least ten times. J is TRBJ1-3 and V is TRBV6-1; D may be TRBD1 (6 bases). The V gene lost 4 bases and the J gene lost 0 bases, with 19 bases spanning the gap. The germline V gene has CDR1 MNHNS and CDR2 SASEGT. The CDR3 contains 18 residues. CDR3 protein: CASSASRGGLSSGNTIYF. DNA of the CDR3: TGTGCCAGCAGTGCCTCCCGAGGGGGGTTGAGCTCTGGAAACACCATATATTTT.

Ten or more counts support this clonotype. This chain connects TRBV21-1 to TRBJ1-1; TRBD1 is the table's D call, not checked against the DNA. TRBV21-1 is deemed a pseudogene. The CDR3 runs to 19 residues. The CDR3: CASSSRDRAGVKRNTEAFF. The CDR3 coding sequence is TGTGCCAGCAGCTCTCGAGACAGGGCCGGCGTTAAGAGGAACACTGAAGCTTTCTTT.

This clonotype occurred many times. CDR3 DNA sequence: TGCAGTGCTAACGGACAGGGCGGTAATTCACCCCTCCACTTT. Its translation: CSANGQGGNSPLHF. The chain joins TRBV20-1 to TRBJ1-6; TRBD1 agrees at 8 bases. Germline V gene data show CDR1 as DFQATT and CDR2 as SNEGSKA (reference sequence). V lost 4 bases and J lost 6; bases outside the gene matches: 5. This CDR3 spans 14 amino acids.

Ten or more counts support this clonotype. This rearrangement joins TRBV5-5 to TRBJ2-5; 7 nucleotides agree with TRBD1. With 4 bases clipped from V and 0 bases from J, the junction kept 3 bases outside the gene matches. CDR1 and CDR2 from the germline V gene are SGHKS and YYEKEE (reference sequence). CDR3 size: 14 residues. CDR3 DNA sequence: TGTGCCAGCAGCCCGACAGGGAACCAAGAGACCCAGTACTTC. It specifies CASSPTGNQETQYF.

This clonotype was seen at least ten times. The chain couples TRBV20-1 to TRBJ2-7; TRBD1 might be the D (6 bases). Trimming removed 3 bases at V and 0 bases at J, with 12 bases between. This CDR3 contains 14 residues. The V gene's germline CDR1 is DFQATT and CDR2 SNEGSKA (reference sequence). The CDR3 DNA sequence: TGCAGTGCTAGGAAAAGACAGGTCTCCTACGAGCAGTACTTC. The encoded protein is CSARKRQVSYEQYF.

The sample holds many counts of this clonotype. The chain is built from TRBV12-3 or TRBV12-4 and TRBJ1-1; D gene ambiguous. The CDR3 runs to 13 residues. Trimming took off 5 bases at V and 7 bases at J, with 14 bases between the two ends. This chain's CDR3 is CASSLLGVGEAFF. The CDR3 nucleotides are TGTGCCAGCAGTCTCCTCGGAGTGGGTGAAGCTTTCTTT.

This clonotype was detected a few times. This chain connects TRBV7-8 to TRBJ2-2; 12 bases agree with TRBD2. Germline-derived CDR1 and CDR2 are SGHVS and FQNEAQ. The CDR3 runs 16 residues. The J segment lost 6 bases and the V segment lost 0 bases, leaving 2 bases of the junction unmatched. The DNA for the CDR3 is TGTGCCAGCAGCTTAGCGCCTAGCGGGGGGGCCGGGGAGCTGTTTTTT. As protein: CASSLAPSGGAGELFF.

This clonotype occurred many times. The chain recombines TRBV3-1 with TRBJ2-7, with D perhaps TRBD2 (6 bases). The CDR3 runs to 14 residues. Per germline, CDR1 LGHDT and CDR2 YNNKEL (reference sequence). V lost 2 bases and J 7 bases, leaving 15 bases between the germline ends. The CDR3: CASSQKGTGVEQYF. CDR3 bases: TGTGCCAGCAGCCAAAAAGGGACTGGGGTTGAGCAGTACTTC.

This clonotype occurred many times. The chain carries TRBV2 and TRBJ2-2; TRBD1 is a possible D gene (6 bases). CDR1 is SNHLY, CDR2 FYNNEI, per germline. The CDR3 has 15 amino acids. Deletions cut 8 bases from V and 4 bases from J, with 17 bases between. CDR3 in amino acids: CASHREMGSTGELFF. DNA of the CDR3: TGTGCCAGCCACAGGGAAATGGGGAGCACCGGGGAGCTGTTTTTT.

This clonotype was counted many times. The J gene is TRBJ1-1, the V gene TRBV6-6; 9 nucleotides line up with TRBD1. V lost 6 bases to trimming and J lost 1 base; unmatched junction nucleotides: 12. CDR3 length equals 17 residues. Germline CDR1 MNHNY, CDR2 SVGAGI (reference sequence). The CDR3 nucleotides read TGTGCCAGCAGATACGGAAACAGGGGGCAGGGGAACACTGAAGCTTTCTTT. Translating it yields CASRYGNRGQGNTEAFF.

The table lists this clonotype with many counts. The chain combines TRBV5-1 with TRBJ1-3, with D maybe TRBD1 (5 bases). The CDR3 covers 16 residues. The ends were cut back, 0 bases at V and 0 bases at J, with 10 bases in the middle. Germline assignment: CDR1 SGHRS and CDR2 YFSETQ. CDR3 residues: CASSLGQSRSGNTIYF. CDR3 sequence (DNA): TGCGCCAGCAGCTTGGGACAGAGCCGCTCTGGAAACACCATATATTTT.